This is a list of T cell receptor beta chains from one sample in a study of blood T cell repertoires in COVID-19. Assay: immunoSEQ multiplex PCR; the TCRdb copy retains only in-frame clones and omits some. This sample has about 370,000 clones, with 80% to 90% found just once. The sequenced sample was PBMCs or T cells enriched from blood (not recorded which). The origin of the receptors is a young man who had recovered from COVID-19. Each CDR3 is given without its conserved first and last residue. Clone sizes are given selectively: once, few, many, or a class where the clone is expanded.

v_gene	abundance	j_gene	CDR3aa
TRBV6-5	-	TRBJ2-7	ASSYSRGKVEQY
TRBV5-4	-	TRBJ2-1	ASNPQGYNEQF
TRBV6-2/TRBV6-3	-	TRBJ2-3	ASSYSGSFADPSTDTQY
TRBV7-9	few	TRBJ1-1	ASSRGR
TRBV7-2	-	TRBJ2-5	ASSLAGGETQY
TRBV7-9	few	TRBJ2-7	ASSGKRDGAGVDYEQY
TRBV14	-	TRBJ1-6	ASSPGPGTGNSPLH
TRBV19	-	TRBJ1-5	ASRDRGLGNQPQH
TRBV27	-	TRBJ1-6	ASSLTPGNSPLH
TRBV5-1	-	TRBJ2-3	ASSSGQGVTDTQY
TRBV6-6	-	TRBJ1-6	ATSSDYNSPLH
TRBV10-3	-	TRBJ1-3	AISENPSRSGNTIY
TRBV29-1	-	TRBJ2-1	SVDRQGVYNEQF
TRBV7-9	-	TRBJ2-7	ASSLGQGVLYEQY
TRBV28	-	TRBJ2-7	ASIAGGGYYEQY
TRBV6-1	-	TRBJ2-7	ASSDGTGNNEQY
TRBV19	-	TRBJ1-2	ASSFYSTGPHGYT
TRBV18	-	TRBJ2-2	ASRGTNTGELF
TRBV9	-	TRBJ2-7	ASSVGAGGWEQY
TRBV11-2	-	TRBJ1-1	ASSQTGTVNTEAF
TRBV7-9	-	TRBJ2-5	ASSLGLAPKETQY
TRBV10-3	once	TRBJ2-1	AISGQGGNEQF
TRBV29-1	-	TRBJ2-3	SVKIAGTDTQY
TRBV7-3	-	TRBJ2-1	ASSPTFAGGYNEQF
TRBV5-1	-	TRBJ2-7	ASSLGGSGISYEQY
TRBV5-1	-	TRBJ2-5	ASSLGGWAETQY
TRBV3-1/TRBV3-2	-	TRBJ1-5	ASSQTRGNQPQH
TRBV5-4	-	TRBJ2-1	ASSSGQVTYNEQF
TRBV7-9	once	TRBJ1-1	ASSLAGGDEAF
TRBV19	once	TRBJ2-7	ASSPGQGVYEQY